The 12 T cell receptor beta chains below all came from one sample that was sequenced in a study of shared clonotypes between healthy human individuals (dated by TCRdb to between 2020 and 2021). Libraries came from the immunoSEQ multiplex PCR assay. Imported from immuneACCESS, the table was reduced by TCRdb to in-frame sequences with V and J called. These copies leave out some clones; in studies compared against another copy, an unresolved V gene accounts for under half, and the cause of the remainder is not known. This sample has around 690,000 clones in its table, and around 91% of those were observed once. 34% of the sample belongs to the ten largest clones. Sequences were obtained from memory CD8+ T cells from PBMCs. This specimen's cell subset or site label, per the study, means: CD45RO+ cells pooled with CCR7-negative TemRA cells. Source of these receptors: a man aged 18 to 35 in good health. Some clones in this sample may be carry-over from other donors' samples.

J is TRBJ1-4 and V is TRBV5-1, with D possibly being TRBD1 (5 bases). Germline CDR1 and CDR2: SGHRS and YFSETQ. V gave up 0 bases and J gave up 7 bases, with 10 bases separating them. The CDR3 has 14 amino acids. CDR3 sequence reads: CASSLGGAGEKLFF. The CDR3 DNA follows: TGCGCCAGCAGCTTGGGTGGGGCGGGTGAAAAACTGTTTTTT.

The genes are TRBV4-3 and TRBJ2-2; 8 nucleotides line up with TRBD1. CDR3 size: 18 residues. CDR1 is LGHNA, CDR2 YSLEER, per germline. Trimming took 4 bases from V and 4 from J; bases not matched to a gene: 14. CDR3 region: CASSRHTQGALTTGELFF. CDR3 coding DNA: TGCGCCAGCAGCCGCCATACCCAGGGGGCTCTTACCACCGGGGAGCTGTTTTTT.

CDR3 coding DNA: TGTGCCAGCAGCGCTTGGGCGGGTAATGAGCAGTTCTTC. Protein sequence: CASSAWAGNEQFF. V gene TRBV6-1 combines with J gene TRBJ2-1; tentative D call: TRBD2 (5 bases). CDR1 MNHNS and CDR2 SASEGT come from the germline V gene. Deletions cut 6 bases from V and 7 bases from J, with 13 bases between. There are 13 residues in the CDR3.

V usage is TRBV15 and J usage is TRBJ2-1, with unresolved D. Germline V gives CDR1 LNHNV, CDR2 YYDKDF (reference sequence). CDR3 length: 11 amino acids. V was trimmed by 4 bases and J by 8 bases, leaving 6 bases between them. The CDR3 bases are TGTGCCACCAGCATCGGGCATGAGCAGTTCTTC. The encoded protein is CATSIGHEQFF.

This clone was counted between two and nine times. The chain is built from TRBV7-3 and TRBJ2-2, with 12 bases that match TRBD2. The CDR3 contains 16 residues. Per germline, CDR1 SGHTA and CDR2 FQGTGA. The trim removed 3 bases at V and 6 bases at J, leaving 5 bases unmatched. The CDR3 here is CASSLTSGSSPGELFF. CDR3 DNA sequence: TGTGCCAGCAGCTTGACTAGCGGGAGTTCACCCGGGGAGCTGTTTTTT.

This clone was found a few times. J is TRBJ1-1 and V is TRBV18; D is uncertain. The CDR3 length is 15 residues. Per germline, CDR1 KGHSH and CDR2 LQKENI. V lost 1 base and J lost 3, with 12 bases in between. This CDR3 reads CASSPQPVPDTEAFF. The DNA for the CDR3 is TGTGCCAGCTCACCACAACCGGTACCGGACACTGAAGCTTTCTTT.

V and J are TRBV29-1 and TRBJ2-2; D not resolved. V lost 5 bases and J 1 base, leaving 5 bases between the germline ends. Looked up from germline, CDR1 is SQVTM and CDR2 is ANQGSEA. The CDR3 has 12 residues. CDR3 sequence (DNA): TGCAGCGTTCCTGGGAACACCGGGGAGCTGTTTTTT. Protein sequence: CSVPGNTGELFF.

J is TRBJ2-1 and V is TRBV9, with TRBD2 matching 7 bases. J lost 3 bases, V lost 4 bases, and 16 bases had no gene match. From germline, CDR1 is SGDLS and CDR2 YYNGEE. This CDR3 is built from 18 residues. The CDR3 DNA sequence: TGTGCCAGCAGCCTAGCGGCCAAGCGCCCGGTGGGCTACAATGAGCAGTTCTTC. Amino acid sequence: CASSLAAKRPVGYNEQFF.

The chain combines TRBV27 with TRBJ2-4; 10 bases agree with TRBD2. The trim removed 3 bases at V and 2 bases at J, leaving 7 bases unmatched. Per germline, CDR1 MNHEY and CDR2 SMNVEV (reference sequence). This CDR3 comprises 17 residues. The CDR3: CASSFNSGRSTKNIQYF. Written as DNA, the CDR3 is TGTGCCAGCAGTTTCAATAGCGGGAGGTCGACCAAAAACATTCAGTACTTC.

The chain carries TRBV2 and TRBJ2-1; 9 positions match TRBD1. The trim removed 6 bases at V and 15 bases at J, leaving 15 bases unmatched. The germline gives CDR1 SNHLY, CDR2 FYNNEI. This CDR3 spans 14 amino acids. The CDR3 nucleotides are TGTGCCAGCAGCGAGAGCCGGGGCGGGACAGGGTGGTTCTTC. Translation: CASSESRGGTGWFF.

The chain uses TRBV27 and TRBJ1-2, with a weak D call TRBD1 (5 bases). The V end was cut by 6 bases, the J end by 2 bases, with 16 bases between. Germline CDR1 reads MNHEY; CDR2 reads SMNVEV (reference sequence). This CDR3 region has 15 residues. The CDR3 is CASRTSGRINYGYTF. The CDR3 DNA follows: TGTGCCAGCAGGACGTCGGGACGGATAAACTATGGCTACACCTTC.

The gene calls are TRBV28 and TRBJ2-2; D unresolved. The germline CDR1 and CDR2 sequences are MDHEN and SYDVKM. The V and J ends lost 6 bases and 8 bases respectively, with 16 bases between them. The CDR3 is 14 amino acids. The CDR3 nucleotides read TGTGCCAGCAGCCACCCCTGGGGAACAGGGGAGCTGTTTTTT. Amino acid sequence: CASSHPWGTGELFF. Filled out from reference TRBV28 and TRBJ2-2, the complete variable domain reads DVKVTQSSRYLVKRTGEKVFLECVQDMDHENMFWYRQDPGLGLRLIYFSYDVKMKEKGDIPEGYSVSREKKERFSLILESASTNQTSMYLCASSHPWGTGELFFGEGSRLTVL.